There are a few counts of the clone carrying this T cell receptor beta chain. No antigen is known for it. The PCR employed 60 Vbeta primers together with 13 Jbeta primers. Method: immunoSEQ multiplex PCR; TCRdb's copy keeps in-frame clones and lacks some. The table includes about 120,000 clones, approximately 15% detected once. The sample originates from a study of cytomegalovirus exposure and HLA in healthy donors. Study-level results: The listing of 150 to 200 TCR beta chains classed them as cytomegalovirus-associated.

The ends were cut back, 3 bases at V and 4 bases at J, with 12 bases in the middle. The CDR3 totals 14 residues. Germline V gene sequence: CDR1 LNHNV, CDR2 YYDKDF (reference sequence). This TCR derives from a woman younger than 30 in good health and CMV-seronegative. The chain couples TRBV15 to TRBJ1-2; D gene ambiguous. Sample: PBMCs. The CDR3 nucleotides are TGTGCCACCAGCAGGCCAGAACAGATCTATGGCTACACCTTC. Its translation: CATSRPEQIYGYTF. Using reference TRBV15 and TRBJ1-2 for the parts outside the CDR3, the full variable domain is DAMVIQNPRYQVTQFGKPVTLSCSQTLNHNVMYWYQQKSSQAPKLLFHYYDKDFNNEADTPDNFQSRRPNTSFCFLDIRSPGLGDTAMYLCATSRPEQIYGYTFGSGTRLTVV.